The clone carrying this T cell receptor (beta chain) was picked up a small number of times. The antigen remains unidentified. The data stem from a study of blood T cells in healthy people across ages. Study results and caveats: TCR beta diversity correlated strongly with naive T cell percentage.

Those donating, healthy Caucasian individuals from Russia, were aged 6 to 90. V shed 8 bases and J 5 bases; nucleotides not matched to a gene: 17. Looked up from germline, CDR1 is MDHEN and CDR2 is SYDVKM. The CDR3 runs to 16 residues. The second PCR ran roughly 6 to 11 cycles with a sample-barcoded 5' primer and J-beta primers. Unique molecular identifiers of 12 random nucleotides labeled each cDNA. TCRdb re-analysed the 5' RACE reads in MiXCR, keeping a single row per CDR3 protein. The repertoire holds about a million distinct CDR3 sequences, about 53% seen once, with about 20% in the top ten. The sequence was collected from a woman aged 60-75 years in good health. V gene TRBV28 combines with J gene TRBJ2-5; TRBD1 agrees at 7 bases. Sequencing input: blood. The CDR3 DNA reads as TGTGCCAGCCGAACTGGGACAGCCCGCCACCGGGAGACCCAGTACTTC. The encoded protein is CASRTGTARHRETQYF.